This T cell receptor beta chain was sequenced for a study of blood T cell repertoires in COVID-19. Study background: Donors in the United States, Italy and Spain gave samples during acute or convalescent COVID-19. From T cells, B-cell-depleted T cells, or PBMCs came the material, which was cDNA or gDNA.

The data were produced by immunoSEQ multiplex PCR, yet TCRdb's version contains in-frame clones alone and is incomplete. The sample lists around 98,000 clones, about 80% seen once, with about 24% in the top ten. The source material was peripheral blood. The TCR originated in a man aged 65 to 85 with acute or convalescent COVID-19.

CDR3 in amino acids: CASSEMNPSAYNEQFF. CDR3 sequence (DNA): TGTGCCAGCAGTGAAATGAATCCTAGCGCTTACAATGAGCAGTTCTTC. The chain joins TRBV2 to TRBJ2-1, with D perhaps TRBD2 (6 bases). CDR3 size: 16 residues. The germline V and J ends were trimmed by 2 bases and 4 bases, with 15 bases remaining between them. The V gene's germline CDR1 is SNHLY and CDR2 FYNNEI.